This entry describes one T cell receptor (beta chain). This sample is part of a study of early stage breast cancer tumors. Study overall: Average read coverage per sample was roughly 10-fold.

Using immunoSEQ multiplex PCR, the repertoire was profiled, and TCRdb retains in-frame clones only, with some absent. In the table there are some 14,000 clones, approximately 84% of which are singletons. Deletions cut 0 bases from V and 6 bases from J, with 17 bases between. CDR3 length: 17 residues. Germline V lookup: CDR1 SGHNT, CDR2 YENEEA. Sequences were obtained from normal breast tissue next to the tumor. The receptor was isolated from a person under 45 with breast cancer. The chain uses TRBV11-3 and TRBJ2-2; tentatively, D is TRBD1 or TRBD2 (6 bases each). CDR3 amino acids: CASSLDRGRRKAGELFF. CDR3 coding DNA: TGTGCCAGCAGCTTAGATCGGGGGCGCCGTAAGGCCGGGGAGCTGTTTTTT. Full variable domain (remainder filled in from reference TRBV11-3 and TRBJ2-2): EAGVVQSPRYKIIEKKQPVAFWCNPISGHNTLYWYLQNLGQGPELLIRYENEEAVDDSQLPKDRFSAERLKGVDSTLKIQPAELGDSAVYLCASSLDRGRRKAGELFFGEGSRLTVL.